These 21 T cell receptor beta chains came from one sample sequenced in a study of OX40 agonist ivuxolimab in advanced cancers. Profiling relied on immunoSEQ multiplex PCR, and the TCRdb table lists in-frame clones only, not all of them. The table shows roughly 80,000 clones, with roughly 84% occurring only once. The sequences come from CD4+ or CD8+ T cells sorted from blood, collected in a trial of the OX40 agonist ivuxolimab. The receptors stem from an adult with an advanced solid tumor such as melanoma, head and neck, liver or kidney cancer.

This rearrangement joins TRBV5-6 to TRBJ2-2; D is undetermined. Germline assignment: CDR1 SGHDT and CDR2 YYEEEE. The CDR3 totals 13 residues. The ends were cut back, 4 bases at V and 8 bases at J, with 12 bases in the middle. CDR3 residues: CASSPVVSGELFF. As DNA, the CDR3 is TGTGCCAGCAGCCCAGTAGTCTCTGGGGAGCTGTTTTTT.

This chain joins TRBV4-2 and TRBJ2-7, with D hard to call. CDR3 length: 15 residues. Germline lookup yields CDR1 LGHNA and CDR2 YNFKEQ. Trimming stripped 0 bases from V and 2 bases from J, with 11 bases between. In DNA form, the CDR3 reads TGTGCCAGCAGCCAAGATAGAAACTTACCCTACGAGCAGTACTTC. Translated: CASSQDRNLPYEQYF.

This CDR3 is CASSSFSTAESFSYEQYF. The CDR3 DNA reads TGTGCCAGCAGTTCTTTTTCGACAGCGGAAAGCTTCTCCTACGAGCAGTACTTC. The rearrangement links TRBV28 to TRBJ2-7; the D gene could be TRBD1 or TRBD2 (5 bases each). The V end lost 4 bases, the J end lost 0 bases, and 22 bases lay between the germline ends. From germline, CDR1 is MDHEN and CDR2 SYDVKM. The CDR3 sequence is 18 residues long.

The chain employs TRBV7-9 and TRBJ1-1, with D unclear. The CDR3 has 15 residues. Looked up from germline, CDR1 is SEHNR and CDR2 is FQNEAQ (reference sequence). Trimming stripped 5 bases from V and 2 bases from J, with 15 bases between. CDR3 sequence reads: CASSIRQATNTEAFF. The CDR3 DNA reads TGTGCCAGCAGCATACGGCAGGCCACTAACACTGAAGCTTTCTTT.

The rearrangement joins TRBV9 to TRBJ2-7, with TRBD1 as a possible D gene (5 bases). CDR3 length: 13 residues. V lost 2 bases, J lost 7 bases, and 13 bases lay in between. Germline values: CDR1 SGDLS, CDR2 YYNGEE. CDR3: CASSVGQGREQYF. In nucleotides, the CDR3 is TGTGCCAGCAGCGTCGGACAAGGGCGAGAGCAGTACTTC.

This chain uses TRBV7-9 with TRBJ1-1; no firm D call. This CDR3 is 14 amino acids long. Trimming removed 1 base at V and 4 bases at J, with 10 bases between. CDR1 SEHNR and CDR2 FQNEAQ come from the germline V gene (reference sequence). The CDR3 region has the DNA TGTGCCAGCAGCTTAGTTCGGAGTGGCACTGAAGCTTTCTTT. Protein product: CASSLVRSGTEAFF.

This chain links TRBV11-3 with TRBJ2-1; 8 bases are shared with TRBD2. The CDR3 loop spans 16 amino acids. Germline V CDR1 and CDR2: SGHNT, YENEEA. After removal of 1 base from V and 2 bases from J, the junction contained 4 bases not matched to a gene. CDR3 sequence: CASSLARGGTYNEQFF. In nucleotides, the CDR3 is TGTGCCAGCAGCTTAGCCCGGGGGGGTACCTACAATGAGCAGTTCTTC.

The chain has TRBV6-6 and TRBJ2-7, with D possibly called TRBD1 or TRBD2 (7 bases each). V gave up 10 bases and J gave up 5 bases, with 15 bases separating them. Germline loops: CDR1 MNHNY, CDR2 SVGAGI (reference sequence). The CDR3 runs 12 residues. The CDR3, as DNA: TGTGCCACAGGGGGGGGTACGGACGAGCAGTACTTC. It encodes CATGGGTDEQYF.

The V call is TRBV7-9, the J call TRBJ1-4, with unresolved D. The length of the CDR3 is 12 residues. V was trimmed by 5 bases and J by 13 bases, leaving 14 bases between them. Germline CDR1 is SEHNR and CDR2 is FQNEAQ (reference sequence). Here the CDR3 DNA reads TGTGCCAGCAGCCAGTGGGAGTGGGGACTGTTTTTT. The encoded protein is CASSQWEWGLFF.

The chain employs TRBV7-2 and TRBJ1-2; D remains unclear. Trimming pared 5 bases from V and 2 bases from J, leaving 15 bases between. The germline CDR1 and CDR2 sequences are SGHTA and FQGNSA. This CDR3 comprises 15 residues. CDR3 in amino acids: CASSPPQARNYGYTF. The DNA of the CDR3 is TGTGCCAGCAGCCCTCCCCAAGCCAGAAACTATGGCTACACCTTC.

The chain joins TRBV27 to TRBJ1-5; 10 nucleotides match TRBD1. This CDR3 has 15 amino acids. After removal of 5 bases from V and 6 bases from J, the junction contained 7 bases not matched to a gene. Per germline, CDR1 MNHEY and CDR2 SMNVEV (reference sequence). This CDR3 is CASSPTGTGAQPQHF. The CDR3 nucleotides are TGTGCCAGCAGTCCGACCGGGACAGGGGCTCAGCCCCAGCATTTT.

The V gene is TRBV4-1, the J gene TRBJ2-7; 7 bases match TRBD2. The length of the CDR3 is 16 residues. The V segment lost 3 bases and the J segment 4 bases; nucleotides outside the gene matches: 12. Germline V gene sequence: CDR1 MGHRA, CDR2 YSYEKL. CDR3 loop: CASSQAGLAVPYEQYF. As DNA, the CDR3 is TGCGCCAGCAGCCAGGCCGGGCTAGCGGTCCCTTACGAGCAGTACTTC.

The chain has TRBV7-2 and TRBJ2-2; 11 nucleotides match TRBD1. Germline CDR1 and CDR2: SGHTA and FQGNSA. J gave up 4 bases and V 7 bases, and 14 bases lay outside the gene matches. The CDR3 has 18 residues. The CDR3 DNA follows: TGTGCCAGCAAAGAGAGGTGGACAGGGGGCGCGGGCACCGGGGAGCTGTTTTTT. Translating gives CASKERWTGGAGTGELFF.

This chain joins TRBV27 and TRBJ1-1, with 9 bases matching TRBD1. The germline V gene has CDR1 MNHEY and CDR2 SMNVEV (reference sequence). J lost 4 bases, V lost 6 bases, and 6 bases had no gene match. This CDR3 is 14 amino acids long. CDR3 residues: CASRRDRAGTEAFF. The CDR3 DNA reads as TGTGCCAGCAGGAGGGACAGGGCGGGCACTGAAGCTTTCTTT.

The sample holds a few counts of this clone. V and J are TRBV6-1 and TRBJ1-5, with 7 bases that match TRBD1. With V trimmed by 2 bases and J by 3 bases, 4 bases remained unmatched. Germline V gives CDR1 MNHNS, CDR2 SASEGT. This CDR3 spans 15 amino acids. The CDR3 sequence: CASSEQGGYNQPQHF. The CDR3 DNA follows: TGTGCCAGCAGTGAACAAGGGGGCTACAATCAGCCCCAGCATTTT.

This clone was observed once. The chain recombines TRBV28 with TRBJ2-2, with TRBD2 matching 7 bases. The germline CDR1 and CDR2 sequences are MDHEN and SYDVKM. This CDR3 has 16 amino acids. V trimming: 6 bases; J trimming: 4 bases; junction bases outside the gene matches: 11. The CDR3 DNA sequence: TGTGCCAGCAGGGGCCGGGGAGGGAGTTTCACCGGGGAGCTGTTTTTT. Translating it yields CASRGRGGSFTGELFF.

The chain couples TRBV9 to TRBJ1-3, with D uncertain. Trimming removed 3 bases at V and 1 base at J, with 8 bases between. Germline CDR1 reads SGDLS; CDR2 reads YYNGEE. This CDR3 is built from 14 residues. The CDR3 loop reads CASSGTDSGNTIYF. In DNA, the CDR3 is TGTGCCAGCAGCGGCACGGATTCTGGAAACACCATATATTTT. Looking up the rest from reference TRBV9 and TRBJ1-3 gives the full variable domain: DSGVTQTPKHLITATGQRVTLRCSPRSGDLSVYWYQQSLDQGLQFLIQYYNGEERAKGNILERFSAQQFPDLHSELNLSSLELGDSALYFCASSGTDSGNTIYFGEGSWLTVV.

V gene TRBV28 combines with J gene TRBJ2-3; D possibly corresponds to TRBD2 (5 bases). This CDR3 spans 16 amino acids. Looked up from germline, CDR1 is MDHEN and CDR2 is SYDVKM. V lost 6 bases to trimming and J lost 5 bases, with 21 bases between them. CDR3 region: CASSSLDYPEIDTQYF. The CDR3 nucleotides read TGTGCCAGCAGCTCCCTCGACTATCCTGAGATAGATACGCAGTATTTT. The complete variable domain, with remaining parts taken from reference TRBV28 and TRBJ2-3, reads DVKVTQSSRYLVKRTGEKVFLECVQDMDHENMFWYRQDPGLGLRLIYFSYDVKMKEKGDIPEGYSVSREKKERFSLILESASTNQTSMYLCASSSLDYPEIDTQYFGPGTRLTVL.

This chain joins TRBV5-4 and TRBJ1-1; 7 positions match TRBD1. J lost 3 bases, V lost 6 bases, and 8 bases had no gene match. This CDR3 has 14 residues. Germline V gives CDR1 SGHNT, CDR2 YYREEE (reference sequence). In DNA form, the CDR3 reads TGTGCCAGCAACCAAGGGGGCTTAGACACTGAAGCTTTCTTT. Encoded protein: CASNQGGLDTEAFF.

The genes are TRBV10-3 and TRBJ1-1, with 7 bases matching TRBD1. The CDR3 has 12 amino acids. Germline V gives CDR1 ENHRY, CDR2 SYGVKD. V shed 6 bases, J shed 6 bases, and the junction held 4 bases outside the gene matches. For the CDR3, the DNA is TGTGCCATCAGACAGGGGTCTGCTGAAGCTTTCTTT. Translation: CAIRQGSAEAFF.

V is TRBV2 and J is TRBJ1-1; no clear D. The ends were cut back, 7 bases at V and 0 bases at J, with 12 bases in the middle. The V gene's germline CDR1 is SNHLY and CDR2 FYNNEI. The CDR3 is 14 residues long. In DNA form, the CDR3 reads TGTGCCAGCACTCTTGAGGATATGAACACTGAAGCTTTCTTT. This encodes CASTLEDMNTEAFF.